This T cell receptor beta chain derives from a study of blood T cell repertoires in COVID-19. Method: immunoSEQ multiplex PCR; TCRdb's copy keeps in-frame clones and lacks some. The sample shows approximately 120,000 clones, 85% to 90% of them seen only once. CDR3 size: 14 residues. The V segment lost 5 bases and the J segment 6 bases; nucleotides outside the gene matches: 7. Germline CDR1 LNHDA, CDR2 SQIVND (reference sequence). This sequence joins TRBV19 and TRBJ1-3, with 7 bases matching TRBD1. What was sequenced was peripheral blood. This TCR was recovered from a woman older than 75 with COVID-19, enrolled during active disease. DNA for the CDR3: TGTGCCAGTAGTGCCTACAGGGGTTCAAACACCATATATTTT. As protein: CASSAYRGSNTIYF. The full variable domain, completed using reference TRBV19 and TRBJ1-3, is DGGITQSPKYLFRKEGQNVTLSCEQNLNHDAMYWYRQDPGQGLRLIYYSQIVNDFQKGDIAEGYSVSREKKESFPLTVTSAQKNPTAFYLCASSAYRGSNTIYFGEGSWLTVV.